Included here is one TCR beta chain sequence, with context. The antigen remains undetermined. The sample belongs to a study of T cells in Graves' hyperthyroidism and ophthalmopathy. Turning to the study itself: The initial diagnosis was the point when peripheral blood was collected, ahead of any treatment.

This CDR3 is 19 amino acids long. The germline V and J ends were trimmed by 1 base and 0 bases, with 19 bases remaining between them. CDR1 is SGHVS and CDR2 is FNYEAQ in the germline V gene. Study-wide findings and caveats: In the blood, most expanded thyroid clonotypes above 0.001 appeared as well. Patients with ophthalmopathy were separated from those with stable hyperthyroidism by a 13 V-J model.

There were TCR beta CDR3 regions amplified from RNA transcripts. Using the HTBI primer set, a first-round RT-PCR was run on the TCR CDR3. MiXCR, applied by TCRdb to the multiplex PCR reads, yields one record per CDR3 protein. The data hold hundreds of thousands of distinct CDR3 sequences, with approximately 15% observed a single time. The sequence came from a woman younger than 35 with Graves' hyperthyroidism. Sequenced sample: blood. The chain employs TRBV7-6 and TRBJ1-3; D is possibly TRBD1 (6 bases). CDR3 protein: CASSLDRPDGTFSGNTIYF. The DNA of the CDR3 is TGTGCCAGCAGCTTAGATCGGCCTGACGGGACATTCTCTGGAAACACCATATATTTT.